At least ten counts were recorded for the clone carrying this T cell receptor (beta chain). The antigen is unknown. In making TCR beta libraries, quantitative 5'-RACE with molecular barcodes was used. TCRdb reanalysed the 5' RACE reads using MiXCR and keeps one entry per CDR3 protein. The sample holds under 300,000 distinct CDR3 sequences, over 15% seen once. This entry comes from a study of CD8 T cells in ankylosing spondylitis. Overall study results and limits: With a CD8+ phenotype, disease-linked clones were relatively rare in peripheral blood.

CDR1 MNHEY and CDR2 SMNVEV come from the germline V gene (reference sequence). The CDR3 is 14 residues long. V gave up 4 bases and J gave up 1 base; unmatched junction bases: 4. The chain couples TRBV27 to TRBJ2-7; 7 positions agree with TRBD1. The sequence was obtained from a male donor with ankylosing spondylitis or in good health (not recorded which). The sample taken for sequencing was blood, either unsorted or a sorted T cell fraction (not recorded which). CDR3 nucleotides: TGTGCCAGCAGTTCCGGACAGGAGTCCTACGAGCAGTACTTC. It codes for CASSSGQESYEQYF.